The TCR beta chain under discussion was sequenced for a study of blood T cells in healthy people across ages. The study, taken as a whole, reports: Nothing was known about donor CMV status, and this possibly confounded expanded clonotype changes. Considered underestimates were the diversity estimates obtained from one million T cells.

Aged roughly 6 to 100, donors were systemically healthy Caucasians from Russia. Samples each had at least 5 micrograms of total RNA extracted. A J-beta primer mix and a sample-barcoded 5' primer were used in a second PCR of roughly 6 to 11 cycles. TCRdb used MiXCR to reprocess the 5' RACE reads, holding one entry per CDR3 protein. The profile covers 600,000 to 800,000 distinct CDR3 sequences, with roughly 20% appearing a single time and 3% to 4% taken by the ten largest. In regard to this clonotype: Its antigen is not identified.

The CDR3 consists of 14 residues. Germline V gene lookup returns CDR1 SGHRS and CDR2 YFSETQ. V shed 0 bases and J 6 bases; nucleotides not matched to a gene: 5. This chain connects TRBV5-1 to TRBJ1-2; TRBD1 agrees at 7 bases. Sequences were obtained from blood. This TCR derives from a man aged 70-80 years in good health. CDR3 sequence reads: CASSLGTGRDGYTF. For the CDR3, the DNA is TGCGCCAGCAGCTTGGGGACAGGTCGAGATGGCTACACCTTC.